One and the same sample provided the 20 T cell receptor beta chains below, sequenced in a study of shared clonotypes between healthy human individuals. This table comes from immunoSEQ multiplex PCR, and its TCRdb copy is limited to in-frame clones, with some not included. The sample lists under 2,500,000 clones; about 94% were seen once. Sample: naive CD4+ T cells sorted from blood. As to subset: CD45RA+ positively selected. The source is a man younger than 30 in good health.

This clone was detected only once. The chain carries TRBV2 and TRBJ2-6, with D hard to call. The V end lost 1 base, the J end lost 0 bases, and 4 bases lay between the germline ends. Germline CDR1 reads SNHLY; CDR2 reads FYNNEI. The length of the CDR3 is 15 residues. The CDR3 here is CASSEGNSGANVLTF. For the CDR3, the DNA is TGTGCCAGCAGTGAAGGGAACTCTGGGGCCAACGTCCTGACTTTC.

V usage is TRBV7-2 and J usage is TRBJ2-1; D call uncertain. V lost 1 base, J lost 4 bases, and 14 bases lay in between. Germline-derived CDR1 and CDR2 are SGHTA and FQGNSA. The CDR3 consists of 16 residues. The DNA of the CDR3 is TGTGCCAGCAGCTTAGGGGCTACCGCTTCTTACAATGAGCAGTTCTTC. It is translated as CASSLGATASYNEQFF.

V is TRBV30 and J is TRBJ2-4, with no clear D. The V gene lost 0 bases and the J gene lost 8 bases, with 11 bases spanning the gap. This CDR3 spans 13 amino acids. Germline V CDR1 and CDR2: GTSNPN, SVGIG (reference sequence). CDR3 coding DNA: TGTGCCTGGAGTGTCTGGAACCCTGACATTCAGTACTTC. Its translation is CAWSVWNPDIQYF.

This clone occurred once. The same CDR3 can be traced to other DNA sequences in this sample. The rearrangement uses TRBV5-4 and TRBJ1-1, with 7 bases aligning to TRBD1. Losses at the gene ends were 5 bases for V and 2 bases for J; bases not matched to a gene: 6. Germline V gene lookup returns CDR1 SGHNT and CDR2 YYREEE (reference sequence). The CDR3 sequence is 14 residues long. The CDR3 spells CASRRDSLNTEAFF. CDR3 in DNA: TGTGCCAGCAGACGGGACAGCCTTAACACTGAAGCTTTCTTT.

The chain links TRBV6-6 to TRBJ1-5; D is uncertain. The CDR3 is 14 amino acids. Germline CDR1 reads MNHNY; CDR2 reads SVGAGI (reference sequence). Trimming removed 6 bases at V and 0 bases at J, with 9 bases between. The chain's CDR3 is CASRGQVSNQPQHF. The CDR3 region has the DNA TGTGCCAGCAGAGGGCAGGTTAGCAATCAGCCCCAGCATTTT.

To note about this clone: One end of the junction varies from germline; a read error may be responsible. The rearrangement links TRBV7-7 to TRBJ2-5, with D unclear. Per germline, CDR1 SSHAT and CDR2 FNYEAQ (reference sequence). This CDR3 is 11 amino acids long. The CDR3 loop reads CASSSRWVQYF. In DNA form, the CDR3 reads TGTGCTAGCAGCTCCCGTTGGGTCCAGTACTTC.

With respect to this clone: Different DNA sequences within this sample yield the same CDR3. The chain carries TRBV10-1 and TRBJ2-5; 8 nucleotides line up with TRBD1. The CDR3 has 13 amino acids. Germline CDR1 WNHNN, CDR2 SYGVQD (reference sequence). Unmatched junction bases numbered 3, after V lost 4 bases and J lost 5 bases. The CDR3 loop reads CASSGQGRETQYF. The CDR3 DNA sequence: TGCGCCAGCAGTGGACAGGGGCGGGAGACCCAGTACTTC.

The gene calls are TRBV19 and TRBJ1-2, with D uncertain. The CDR3 runs to 14 residues. In germline, CDR1 is LNHDA, CDR2 SQIVND (reference sequence). V gave up 3 bases and J gave up 8 bases, with 16 bases separating them. The CDR3 bases are TGTGCCAGTAGTATCTTCGGGGAGAAGAGGGGCTACACCTTC. It encodes CASSIFGEKRGYTF.

Turning to this clone: The sample carries other DNA sequences with the same CDR3. The chain has TRBV6-6 and TRBJ2-7; D possibly corresponds to TRBD1 (6 bases). V shed 5 bases and J shed 2 bases, with 10 bases lying between them. Per germline, CDR1 MNHNY and CDR2 SVGAGI (reference sequence). CDR3 length: 13 residues. The CDR3 sequence: CASSQTGTYEQYF. DNA of the CDR3: TGTGCCAGCAGTCAAACAGGGACCTACGAGCAGTACTTC.

V and J are TRBV6-4 and TRBJ1-2, with D unresolved. The CDR3 spans 15 residues. From germline, CDR1 is MRHNA and CDR2 SNTAGT. Trimming pared 3 bases from V and 0 bases from J, leaving 11 bases between. CDR3 amino acids: CASSEDIRANYGYTF. In DNA, the CDR3 is TGTGCCAGCAGTGAGGATATAAGGGCTAACTATGGCTACACCTTC.

The genes are TRBV6-1 and TRBJ1-2, with D perhaps matching TRBD1 (6 bases). This CDR3 is 14 amino acids long. Germline V gene sequence: CDR1 MNHNS, CDR2 SASEGT. V dropped 2 bases and J dropped 8 bases, with 15 bases sitting between them. The CDR3 sequence: CASSEKQGLGGYTF. DNA for the CDR3: TGTGCCAGCAGTGAAAAACAGGGTCTAGGGGGCTACACCTTC.

In its sample, this clone was seen once. One end of the junction does not line up with germline, which may come from a read error. The J gene is TRBJ1-4, the V gene TRBV19; 8 bases agree with TRBD1. Per the germline V gene, CDR1 is LNHDA and CDR2 is SQIVND (reference sequence). This CDR3 comprises 15 residues. CDR3 protein: CASSIDPKRDRGLIF. In DNA form, the CDR3 reads TGTGCCAGTAGTATAGACCCAAAACGTGACAGGGGACTTATTTTT.

The V and J genes are TRBV6-5 and TRBJ2-7; 10 bases fit TRBD2. J gave up 3 bases and V 5 bases, and 7 bases lay outside the gene matches. This CDR3 spans 15 amino acids. Germline V gives CDR1 MNHEY, CDR2 SVGAGI. The DNA of the CDR3 is TGTGCCAGCAGTGGGACTGTAGCGGGGGGCTACGAGCAGTACTTC. Translated, it gives CASSGTVAGGYEQYF.

V gene TRBV11-2 combines with J gene TRBJ2-7; unclear D gene. The CDR3 loop spans 15 amino acids. Germline V gene data show CDR1 as SGHAT and CDR2 as FQNNGV. V lost 0 bases to trimming and J lost 0 bases, with 9 bases between them. CDR3 residues: CASSLDGLSSYEQYF. In DNA form, the CDR3 reads TGTGCCAGCAGCTTAGACGGCCTGAGCTCCTACGAGCAGTACTTC.

The chain links TRBV19 to TRBJ2-5; 8 bases are a match to TRBD1. This CDR3 region has 16 residues. CDR1 LNHDA and CDR2 SQIVND come from the germline V gene (reference sequence). V was clipped by 6 bases and J by 2 bases; unmatched bases: 11. The CDR3 loop reads CASSLRTGSTQETQYF. As DNA, the CDR3 is TGTGCCAGTAGCCTAAGGACAGGGAGTACGCAAGAGACCCAGTACTTC.

This rearrangement joins TRBV20-1 to TRBJ2-1; D uncertain. Germline V lookup: CDR1 DFQATT, CDR2 SNEGSKA (reference sequence). This CDR3 contains 11 residues. Trimming removed 0 bases from V and 10 bases from J, with 7 bases in between. DNA for the CDR3: TGCAGTGCTAGAGATCAATGGGAGCAGTTCTTC. Protein sequence: CSARDQWEQFF.

This chain links TRBV19 with TRBJ2-1; 11 bases align to TRBD2. This CDR3 has 16 residues. V was pared by 4 bases and J by 7 bases, with 9 bases of the junction left unmatched. The germline CDR1 and CDR2 sequences are LNHDA and SQIVND (reference sequence). CDR3 amino acids: CASSTPASGGRNEQFF. DNA of the CDR3: TGTGCCAGTAGTACACCCGCTAGCGGGGGGCGGAATGAGCAGTTCTTC.

The V call is TRBV5-1, the J call TRBJ2-2; 9 nucleotides align to TRBD2. Trimming removed 1 base from V and 6 bases from J; junction bases left unmatched: 4. Germline assignment: CDR1 SGHRS and CDR2 YFSETQ. The CDR3 is 15 amino acids. The CDR3 loop reads CASSLSLAGPGELFF. The CDR3 DNA reads TGCGCCAGCAGCTTGAGCCTAGCGGGACCCGGGGAGCTGTTTTTT. Drawing the rest from reference TRBV5-1 and TRBJ2-2, the complete variable domain is KAGVTQTPRYLIKTRGQQVTLSCSPISGHRSVSWYQQTPGQGLQFLFEYFSETQRNKGNFPGRFSGRQFSNSRSEMNVSTLELGDSALYLCASSLSLAGPGELFFGEGSRLTVL.

The V gene is TRBV5-5, the J gene TRBJ1-2; perhaps TRBD1 as D (5 bases). The V gene's germline CDR1 is SGHKS and CDR2 YYEKEE (reference sequence). The CDR3 runs to 15 residues. V gave up 3 bases and J gave up 5 bases, with 17 bases separating them. As DNA, the CDR3 is TGTGCCAGCAGCTGGGACGCGATATACGATTATGGCTACACCTTC. Its protein product is CASSWDAIYDYGYTF.

The rearrangement links TRBV6-6 to TRBJ2-1; 10 bases match TRBD2. The CDR3 runs to 15 residues. V trimming: 7 bases; J trimming: 7 bases; junction bases outside the gene matches: 10. CDR1 is MNHNY and CDR2 is SVGAGI in the germline V gene (reference sequence). In nucleotides, the CDR3 is TGTGCCAGCATTCCTATAGCGGGGGGTGTAAATGAGCAGTTCTTC. As protein: CASIPIAGGVNEQFF.